Below are 26 T cell receptor beta chains sequenced from a single sample in a study of monozygotic twins with inflammatory bowel disease. Following a re-call of the 5' RACE reads, TCRdb has one entry per CDR3 protein and lacks DNA. The sample spans about 300,000 distinct CDR3 sequences; the ten largest clones claim more than 4.5%. The material sequenced was blood. The origin of the receptors is a human donor with ulcerative colitis or Crohn's disease, or a healthy co-twin of an affected twin (not recorded which).

This chain joins TRBV5-1 and TRBJ2-3; TCRdb's assignment of TRBD2 cannot be checked, as there is no DNA. The CDR3 covers 15 residues. Germline CDR1 is SGHRS and CDR2 is YFSETQ. The chain's CDR3 is CASSPSGGVTDTQYF.

V and J are TRBV6-5 and TRBJ2-3. Germline V gives CDR1 MNHEY, CDR2 SVGAGI. The length of the CDR3 is 13 residues. CDR3 amino acids: CASSTFSPDTQYF.

V gene TRBV11-2 combines with J gene TRBJ2-1; the TCRdb D gene call, TRBD2, has no DNA to confirm it. This CDR3 region has 16 residues. Germline V lookup: CDR1 SGHAT, CDR2 FQNNGV. CDR3 loop: CASSLRGLAGVNEQFF. The variable domain in full, with the rest retrieved from reference TRBV11-2 and TRBJ2-1, is EAGVAQSPRYKIIEKRQSVAFWCNPISGHATLYWYQQILGQGPKLLIQFQNNGVVDDSQLPKDRFSAERLKGVDSTLKIQPAKLEDSAVYLCASSLRGLAGVNEQFFGPGTRLTVL.

The V and J genes are TRBV5-4 and TRBJ2-1; TCRdb calls TRBD2, which cannot be checked without DNA. Germline-derived CDR1 and CDR2 are SGHNT and YYREEE (reference sequence). The CDR3 consists of 12 residues. CDR3 protein: CASKTDYGEQFF.

The CDR3 sequence: CSADRESTDTQYF. V usage is TRBV29-1 and J usage is TRBJ2-3; TCRdb proposes TRBD1, but this gene call is untestable without DNA. CDR3 size: 13 residues. From germline, CDR1 is SQVTM and CDR2 ANQGSEA.

This chain uses TRBV5-1 with TRBJ2-7. The CDR3 is 15 residues long. CDR1 and CDR2 from the germline V gene are SGHRS and YFSETQ. CDR3: CASSLTDRESYEQYF.

J is TRBJ1-6 and V is TRBV18; TCRdb calls TRBD1, which cannot be checked without DNA. Per germline, CDR1 KGHSH and CDR2 LQKENI. CDR3 length: 15 amino acids. The CDR3 loop reads CASSPGQAGGSPLHF.

The chain carries TRBV27 and TRBJ1-2; with no DNA, the TCRdb D assignment of TRBD1 cannot be verified. The CDR3 is made up of 13 amino acids. The germline V gene encodes CDR1 MNHEY and CDR2 SMNVEV (reference sequence). This CDR3 reads CASSTGTEYGYTF.

The CDR3 loop is CASSESLRITDTQYF. The V call is TRBV6-1, the J call TRBJ2-3. The V gene's germline CDR1 is MNHNS and CDR2 SASEGT. This CDR3 is 15 amino acids long.

This chain connects TRBV20-1 to TRBJ2-3; TCRdb selects TRBD2, and the lack of DNA leaves this call unchecked. The CDR3 consists of 16 residues. In germline, CDR1 is DFQATT, CDR2 SNEGSKA (reference sequence). CDR3 region: CSALGTSGGFTDTQYF.

The chain recombines TRBV5-1 with TRBJ2-3; TCRdb's D call of TRBD2 is untestable without DNA. CDR1 is SGHRS, CDR2 YFSETQ, per germline. The CDR3 sequence is 14 residues long. The CDR3 reads CASNLGGGTDTQYF.

The V call is TRBV11-2, the J call TRBJ2-5; TCRdb selects TRBD2, and the lack of DNA leaves this call unchecked. The germline CDR1 and CDR2 sequences are SGHAT and FQNNGV. The CDR3 has 13 amino acids. The chain's CDR3 is CAASRGLEWAQYF.

V gene TRBV10-3 combines with J gene TRBJ1-2. This CDR3 contains 17 residues. Per germline, CDR1 ENHRY and CDR2 SYGVKD. CDR3 loop: CAIRTGPQLPLDYGYTF.

This rearrangement joins TRBV5-1 to TRBJ2-5. Germline lookup yields CDR1 SGHRS and CDR2 YFSETQ. The CDR3 covers 16 residues. CDR3 sequence: CASSLARRGGQETQYF.

The chain is built from TRBV7-9 and TRBJ2-5; lacking DNA, the TRBD1 call made by TCRdb goes unchecked. The CDR3 extends over 14 amino acids. The germline V gene has CDR1 SEHNR and CDR2 FQNEAQ (reference sequence). CDR3 loop: CASSLDRRQETQYF.

The rearrangement links TRBV20-1 to TRBJ2-7; TCRdb names TRBD1, which stays unverified in the absence of DNA. The CDR3 length is 16 residues. Germline CDR1 DFQATT, CDR2 SNEGSKA (reference sequence). CDR3 region: CSASPPFSRGPYEQYF.

The rearrangement uses TRBV12-3 or TRBV12-4 and TRBJ1-4. The CDR3 is 11 amino acids. CDR3 amino acids: CASSRNEKLFF.

V and J are TRBV7-3 and TRBJ1-1; TCRdb calls TRBD1, which cannot be checked without DNA. The CDR3 totals 14 residues. Germline V gene lookup returns CDR1 SGHTA and CDR2 FQGTGA. The CDR3 region is CASSPGTPNTEAFF.

V gene TRBV12-3 or TRBV12-4 combines with J gene TRBJ2-7. The CDR3 length is 13 residues. CDR3 in amino acids: CASSLEGIGEQYF.

The chain links TRBV29-1 to TRBJ2-5; TCRdb gives TRBD2 as the D gene, but with no DNA this cannot be confirmed. This CDR3 is 15 amino acids long. CDR1 and CDR2 from the germline V gene are SQVTM and ANQGSEA. The CDR3 spells CSVVPEALVGETQYF.

The chain recombines TRBV6-1 with TRBJ2-1; TCRdb calls TRBD2, which cannot be checked without DNA. Germline V gene lookup returns CDR1 MNHNS and CDR2 SASEGT. This CDR3 is 15 amino acids long. This chain's CDR3 is CASSRGLTHYNEQFF.

The chain recombines TRBV7-9 with TRBJ2-1; with no DNA, the TCRdb D assignment of TRBD2 cannot be verified. The length of the CDR3 is 14 residues. CDR1 is SEHNR and CDR2 is FQNEAQ in the germline V gene (reference sequence). The CDR3 sequence: CASSVPGLHNEQFF.

This chain uses TRBV20-1 with TRBJ1-6; TCRdb calls TRBD1, which cannot be checked without DNA. Germline-derived CDR1 and CDR2 are DFQATT and SNEGSKA (reference sequence). The CDR3 totals 21 residues. CDR3 in amino acids: CSARDIGRSKGIVSYNSPLHF.

V usage is TRBV7-8 and J usage is TRBJ2-7. Germline V gene sequence: CDR1 SGHVS, CDR2 FQNEAQ. The CDR3 consists of 12 residues. CDR3 loop: CASSLEYYEQYF.

The chain uses TRBV9 and TRBJ1-5. The CDR3 sequence is 14 residues long. The germline V gene has CDR1 SGDLS and CDR2 YYNGEE. The CDR3 reads CASSVGHAVGPQHF.

The chain is built from TRBV24-1 and TRBJ2-3. This CDR3 has 13 amino acids. Germline lookup yields CDR1 KGHDR and CDR2 SFDVKD. Here the CDR3 reads CATSSTSTDTQYF.